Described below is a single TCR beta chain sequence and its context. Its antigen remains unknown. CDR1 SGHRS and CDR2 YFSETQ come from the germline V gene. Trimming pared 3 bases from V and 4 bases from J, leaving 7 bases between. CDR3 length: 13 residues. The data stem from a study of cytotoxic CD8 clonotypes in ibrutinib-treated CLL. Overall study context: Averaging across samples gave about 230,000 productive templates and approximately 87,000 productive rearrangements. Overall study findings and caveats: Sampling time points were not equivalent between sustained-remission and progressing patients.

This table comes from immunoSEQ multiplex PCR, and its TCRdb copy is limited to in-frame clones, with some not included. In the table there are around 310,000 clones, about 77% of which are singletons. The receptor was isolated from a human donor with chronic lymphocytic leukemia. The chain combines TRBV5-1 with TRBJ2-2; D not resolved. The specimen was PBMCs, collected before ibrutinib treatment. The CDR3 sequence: CASSWLGTGELFF. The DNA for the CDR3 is TGCGCCAGCAGCTGGTTGGGCACCGGGGAGCTGTTTTTT. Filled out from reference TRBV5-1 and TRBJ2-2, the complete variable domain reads KAGVTQTPRYLIKTRGQQVTLSCSPISGHRSVSWYQQTPGQGLQFLFEYFSETQRNKGNFPGRFSGRQFSNSRSEMNVSTLELGDSALYLCASSWLGTGELFFGEGSRLTVL.